A single sample is the source of the 2 T cell receptor beta chains below, sequenced in a study of OX40 agonist ivuxolimab in advanced cancers. Profiled with immunoSEQ multiplex PCR; TCRdb holds only in-frame clones, not every one. The sample includes tens of thousands of clones, 80% to 90% of them seen just once. The sequencing used CD4+ or CD8+ T cells sorted from blood, collected in a trial of the OX40 agonist ivuxolimab. The receptor set was obtained from an adult with an advanced solid tumor such as melanoma, head and neck, liver or kidney cancer.

V is TRBV7-9 and J is TRBJ2-7; TRBD1 is a possible D gene (5 bases). This CDR3 spans 14 amino acids. In germline, CDR1 is SEHNR, CDR2 FQNEAQ (reference sequence). Trimming removed 5 bases from V and 3 bases from J, with 14 bases in between. The CDR3 here is CASSGQGLDYEQYF. For the CDR3, the DNA is TGTGCCAGCAGCGGCCAGGGTTTGGACTACGAGCAGTACTTC.

DNA for the CDR3: TGTGCCAGCAGTCTGGGACACCGAAGGACCCAGTACTTC. As protein: CASSLGHRRTQYF. The V call is TRBV28, the J call TRBJ2-5; possible D gene TRBD1, 6 bases. Trimming took off 5 bases at V and 7 bases at J, with 14 bases between the two ends. This CDR3 contains 13 residues. Germline CDR1 reads MDHEN; CDR2 reads SYDVKM.